The rows below give T cell receptor beta chains drawn from one sample of a study. Each CDR3 protein is one row after TCRdb ran MiXCR on the RT-PCR reads. The sample has about 680,000 distinct CDR3 sequences, 14% seen once. Sequencing was done on a sample of memory CD4+ T cells from blood. The receptor source for this set is a female donor in good health, serving as a healthy control. CDR3s include the opening cysteine and the closing phenylalanine or tryptophan. A D gene is named only where the DNA matches it firmly. Part of the rows lack a size; the others show once, few, many or a class for expanded clones.

d_call j_call clone_size v_call cdr3_aa cdr3_nt
NA TRBJ1-2 many TRBV20-1 CSAASDTSYGYTF TGCAGTGCGGCATCGGACACCTCCTATGGCTACACCTTC
NA TRBJ2-1 few TRBV7-8 CASSLALMFSEQFF TGTGCCAGCAGCTTAGCGCTTATGTTTAGTGAGCAGTTCTTC
NA TRBJ2-5 NA TRBV7-9 CASSLNVGETQYF TGTGCCAGCAGCCTCAACGTAGGAGAGACCCAGTACTTC
TRBD2 TRBJ2-7 NA TRBV6-5 CASRLGREETYEQYF TGTGCCAGCAGATTGGGTCGGGAGGAAACCTACGAGCAGTACTTC
NA TRBJ2-3 NA TRBV7-6 CASSSRTSGADTQYF TGTGCCAGCAGCTCCCGGACGTCGGGGGCAGATACGCAGTATTTT
TRBD1 TRBJ2-3 NA TRBV11-3 CASSPGQGDTDTQYF TGTGCCAGCAGCCCCGGACAGGGTGACACAGATACGCAGTATTTT
NA TRBJ1-4 NA TRBV6-6 CASSKGGSEKLFF TGTGCCAGCAGTAAAGGGGGGAGTGAAAAACTGTTTTTT
NA TRBJ2-2 many TRBV4-3 CASSSGPYVGHSGELFF TGCGCCAGCAGCTCGGGACCCTACGTGGGACACTCCGGGGAGCTGTTTTTT
TRBD1 TRBJ1-1 few TRBV7-8 CASSLVLTGGNTEAFF TGTGCCAGCAGCTTAGTGTTGACAGGGGGAAACACTGAAGCTTTCTTT
NA TRBJ1-1 few TRBV18 CASSPQELNTEAFF TGTGCCAGCTCACCTCAGGAGCTGAACACTGAAGCTTTCTTT
NA TRBJ1-3 few TRBV6-2/TRBV6-3 CASSLGFAYRLSGNTIYF TGTGCCAGCAGTTTGGGATTCGCCTACCGACTCTCTGGAAACACCATATATTTT
NA TRBJ2-5 NA TRBV12-3/TRBV12-4 CASSFLAAETQYF TGTGCCAGCAGTTTTCTGGCCGCAGAGACCCAGTACTTC
TRBD2 TRBJ2-7 many TRBV6-5 CASSYGWREHEQYF TGTGCCAGCAGTTACGGGTGGCGGGAGCACGAGCAGTACTTC
TRBD1 TRBJ1-1 NA TRBV5-4 CASSPDRGDEAFF TGTGCCAGCAGCCCAGACAGGGGTGATGAAGCTTTCTTT
NA TRBJ2-2 NA TRBV19 CASSPGATAGELFF TGTGCCAGTAGCCCCGGGGCCACGGCCGGGGAGCTGTTTTTT
NA TRBJ2-5 NA TRBV18 CASSRSDPGSGETQYF TGTGCCAGCTCACGCAGCGATCCGGGCTCGGGAGAGACCCAGTACTTC
TRBD2 TRBJ2-7 few TRBV6-2/TRBV6-3 CASSYGRLAAAYEQYF TGTGCCAGCAGTTACGGGCGACTAGCGGCCGCCTACGAGCAGTACTTC
TRBD2 TRBJ2-1 few TRBV6-2/TRBV6-3 CASSYSGLAWAYNEQFF TGTGCCAGCAGTTACTCTGGACTAGCATGGGCCTACAATGAGCAGTTCTTC
NA TRBJ2-2 many TRBV24-1 CATSDFQRANTGELFF TGTGCCACCAGTGATTTTCAAAGGGCGAACACCGGGGAGCTGTTTTTT
TRBD1 TRBJ1-2 NA TRBV7-2 CASSPRGRGRVGGYTF TGTGCCAGCAGCCCCCGCGGGAGGGGGCGGGTGGGTGGCTACACCTTC
NA TRBJ1-5 NA TRBV5-1 CASSLSEWGNQPQHF TGCGCCAGCAGCTTGTCGGAGTGGGGCAATCAGCCCCAGCATTTT
NA TRBJ1-2 few TRBV10-3 CATGDKLNYGYTF TGTGCCACGGGTGACAAACTTAACTATGGCTACACCTTC
TRBD1 TRBJ2-5 many TRBV12-3/TRBV12-4 CASSFGQEKETQYF TGTGCCAGCAGTTTTGGACAGGAAAAAGAGACCCAGTACTTC
NA TRBJ1-2 NA TRBV4-1 CASSQPQGSLGNYGYTF TGCGCCAGCAGCCAGCCCCAAGGGTCTCTCGGTAACTATGGCTACACCTTC
NA TRBJ2-3 few TRBV18 CASSLDYQGGTQYF TGTGCCAGCTCACTGGACTACCAAGGGGGTACGCAGTATTTT
NA TRBJ2-5 many TRBV7-3 CASSLTGGTDYQETQYF TGTGCCAGCAGCTTAACCGGAGGGACGGACTATCAAGAGACCCAGTACTTC
TRBD1 TRBJ2-7 NA TRBV10-3 CAIREDRGLSYEQYF TGTGCCATCAGGGAGGACAGGGGGCTGTCCTACGAGCAGTACTTC
NA TRBJ1-2 few TRBV9 CASSVDYGGYTF TGTGCCAGCAGCGTAGATTACGGCGGCTACACCTTC
NA TRBJ2-5 NA TRBV15 CATSRLLGTVKETQYF TGTGCCACCAGCAGACTATTAGGGACGGTGAAAGAGACCCAGTACTTC
NA TRBJ2-5 many TRBV30 CAWSVPETQYF TGTGCCTGGAGTGTCCCGGAGACCCAGTACTTC
NA TRBJ1-3 many TRBV29-1 CSVGSRDKDTIYF TGCAGCGTTGGATCCAGGGACAAAGACACCATATATTTT
TRBD2 TRBJ2-3 many TRBV10-3 CAISFPSGSGKTDTDTQYF TGTGCCATCAGCTTCCCGAGTGGTAGCGGGAAGACTGACACAGATACGCAGTATTTT
NA TRBJ1-4 NA TRBV5-1 CASSTRSSTNEKLFF TGCGCCAGCAGCACTAGAAGTTCAACTAATGAAAAACTGTTTTTT
NA TRBJ2-6 few TRBV5-6 CASSLVAGHLISGANVLTF TGTGCCAGCAGCTTGGTCGCAGGCCACCTAATATCTGGGGCCAACGTCCTGACTTTC
NA TRBJ2-1 few TRBV20-1 CSARDGSTSTSYNEQFF TGCAGTGCTAGAGACGGGTCAACTAGCACCTCCTACAATGAGCAGTTCTTC
NA TRBJ2-6 NA TRBV6-5 CASGLDSGANVLTF TGTGCCAGCGGATTGGATTCTGGGGCCAACGTCCTGACTTTC
TRBD1 TRBJ1-5 few TRBV24-1 CATSPQGAEGNQPQHF TGTGCCACCAGTCCACAGGGGGCTGAAGGCAATCAGCCCCAGCATTTT
NA TRBJ2-7 many TRBV3-1 CASGRREQYF TGTGCCAGCGGAAGACGCGAGCAGTACTTC
NA TRBJ1-2 few TRBV28 CATPGQGPSLYGYTF TGTGCCACCCCGGGGCAGGGACCTTCCCTCTATGGCTACACCTTC
NA TRBJ1-5 many TRBV6-1 CASSESGDSNQPQHF TGTGCCAGCAGTGAGTCAGGAGACAGCAATCAGCCCCAGCATTTT
NA TRBJ1-2 NA TRBV5-1 CASSLGLRDYNYGYTF TGCGCCAGCAGCTTGGGCCTCAGGGACTACAACTATGGCTACACCTTC
NA TRBJ1-2 NA TRBV27 CASSLNADVSYTF TGTGCCAGCAGTTTAAACGCCGACGTGAGCTACACCTTC